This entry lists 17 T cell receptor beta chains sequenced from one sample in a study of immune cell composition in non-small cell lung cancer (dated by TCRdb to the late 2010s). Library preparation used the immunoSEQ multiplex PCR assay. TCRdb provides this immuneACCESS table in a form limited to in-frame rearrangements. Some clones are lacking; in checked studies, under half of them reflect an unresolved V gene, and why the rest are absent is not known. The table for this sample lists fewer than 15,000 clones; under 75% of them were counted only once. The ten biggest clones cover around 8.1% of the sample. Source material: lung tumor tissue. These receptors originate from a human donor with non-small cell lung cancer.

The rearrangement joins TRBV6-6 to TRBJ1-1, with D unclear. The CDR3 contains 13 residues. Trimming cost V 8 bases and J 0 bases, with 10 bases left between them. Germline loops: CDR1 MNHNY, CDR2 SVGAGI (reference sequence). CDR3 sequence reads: CASGVPMNTEAFF. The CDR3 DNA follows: TGTGCCAGCGGAGTCCCTATGAACACTGAAGCTTTCTTT.

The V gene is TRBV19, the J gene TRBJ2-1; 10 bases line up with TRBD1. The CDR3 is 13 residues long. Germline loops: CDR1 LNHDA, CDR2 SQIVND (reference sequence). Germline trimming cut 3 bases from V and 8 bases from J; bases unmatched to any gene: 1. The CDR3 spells CASSIGTGDEQFF. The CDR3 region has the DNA TGTGCCAGTAGTATCGGGACAGGGGATGAGCAGTTCTTC.

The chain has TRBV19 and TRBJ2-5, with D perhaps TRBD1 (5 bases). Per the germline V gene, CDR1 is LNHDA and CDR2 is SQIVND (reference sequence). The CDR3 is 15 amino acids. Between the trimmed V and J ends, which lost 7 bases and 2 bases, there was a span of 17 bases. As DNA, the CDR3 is TGTGCCAGTAATTCAAAGTCTAGGGGACAAGAGACCCAGTACTTC. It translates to CASNSKSRGQETQYF.

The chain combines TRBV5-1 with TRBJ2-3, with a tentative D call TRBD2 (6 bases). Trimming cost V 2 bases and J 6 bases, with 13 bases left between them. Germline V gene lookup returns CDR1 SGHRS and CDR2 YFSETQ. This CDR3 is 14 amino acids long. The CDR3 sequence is CASSFRGRGDTQYF. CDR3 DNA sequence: TGCGCCAGCAGCTTCCGGGGGAGAGGGGATACGCAGTATTTT.

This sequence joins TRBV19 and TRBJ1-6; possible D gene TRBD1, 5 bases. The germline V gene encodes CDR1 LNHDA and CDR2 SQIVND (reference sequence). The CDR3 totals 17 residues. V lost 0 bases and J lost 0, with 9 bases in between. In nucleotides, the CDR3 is TGTGCCAGTAGTATAGATTGGGGCAGCTCCTATAATTCACCCCTCCACTTT. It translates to CASSIDWGSSYNSPLHF. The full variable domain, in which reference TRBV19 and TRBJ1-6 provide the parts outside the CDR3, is DGGITQSPKYLFRKEGQNVTLSCEQNLNHDAMYWYRQDPGQGLRLIYYSQIVNDFQKGDIAEGYSVSREKKESFPLTVTSAQKNPTAFYLCASSIDWGSSYNSPLHFGNGTRLTVT.

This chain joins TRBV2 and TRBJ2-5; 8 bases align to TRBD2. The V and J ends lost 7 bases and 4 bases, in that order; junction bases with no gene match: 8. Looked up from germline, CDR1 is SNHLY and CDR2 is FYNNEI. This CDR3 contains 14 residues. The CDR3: CASNVVRGVETQYF. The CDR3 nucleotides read TGTGCCAGCAATGTGGTGCGGGGGGTAGAGACCCAGTACTTC.

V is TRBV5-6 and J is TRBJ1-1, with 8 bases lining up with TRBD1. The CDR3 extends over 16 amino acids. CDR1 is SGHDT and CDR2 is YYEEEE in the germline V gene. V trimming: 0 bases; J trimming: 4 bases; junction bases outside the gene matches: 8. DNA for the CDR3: TGTGCCAGCAGCTTGGTTGCAGGGGGCCGGAGCACTGAAGCTTTCTTT. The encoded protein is CASSLVAGGRSTEAFF.

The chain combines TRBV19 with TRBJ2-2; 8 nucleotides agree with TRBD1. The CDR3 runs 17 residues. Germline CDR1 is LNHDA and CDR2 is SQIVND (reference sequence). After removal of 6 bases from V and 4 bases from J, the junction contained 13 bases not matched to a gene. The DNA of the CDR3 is TGTGCCAGTAGCCCATGGGGGGCAGGGGGCATCACCGGGGAGCTGTTTTTT. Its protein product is CASSPWGAGGITGELFF.

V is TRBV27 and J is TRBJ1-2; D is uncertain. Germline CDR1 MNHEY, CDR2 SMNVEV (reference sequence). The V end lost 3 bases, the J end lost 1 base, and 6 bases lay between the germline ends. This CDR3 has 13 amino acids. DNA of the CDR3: TGTGCCAGCAGTTTCCGGGGTAACTATGGCTACACCTTC. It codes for CASSFRGNYGYTF.

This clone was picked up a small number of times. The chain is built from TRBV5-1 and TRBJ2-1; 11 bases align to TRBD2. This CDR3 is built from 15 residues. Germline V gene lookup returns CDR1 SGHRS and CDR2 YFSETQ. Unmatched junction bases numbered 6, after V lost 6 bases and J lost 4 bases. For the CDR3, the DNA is TGCGCCAGCATCCGGACTAGCGGGCTATACAATGAGCAGTTCTTC. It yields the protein CASIRTSGLYNEQFF.

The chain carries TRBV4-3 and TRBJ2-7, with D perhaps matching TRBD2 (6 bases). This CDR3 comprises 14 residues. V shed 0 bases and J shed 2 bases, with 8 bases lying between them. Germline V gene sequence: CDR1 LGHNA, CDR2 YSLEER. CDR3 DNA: TGCGCCAGCAGCCAAGAGGAGGGACCCTACGAGCAGTACTTC. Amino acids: CASSQEEGPYEQYF.

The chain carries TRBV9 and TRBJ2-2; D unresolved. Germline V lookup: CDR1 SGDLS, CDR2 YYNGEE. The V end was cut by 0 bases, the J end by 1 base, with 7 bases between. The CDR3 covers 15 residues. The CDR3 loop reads CASSVDSLNTGELFF. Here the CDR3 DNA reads TGTGCCAGCAGCGTAGATAGCCTGAACACCGGGGAGCTGTTTTTT.

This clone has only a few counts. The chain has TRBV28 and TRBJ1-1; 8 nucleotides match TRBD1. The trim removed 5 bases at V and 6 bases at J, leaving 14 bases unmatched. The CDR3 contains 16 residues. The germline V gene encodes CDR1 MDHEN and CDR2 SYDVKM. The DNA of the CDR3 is TGTGCCAGCAGTATTGACAGGGGCTACCGAAACGCTGAAGCTTTCTTT. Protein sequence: CASSIDRGYRNAEAFF.

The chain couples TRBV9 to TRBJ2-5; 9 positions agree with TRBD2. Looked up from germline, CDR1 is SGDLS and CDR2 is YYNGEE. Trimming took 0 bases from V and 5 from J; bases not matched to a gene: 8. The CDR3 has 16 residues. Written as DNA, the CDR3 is TGTGCCAGCAGCGTAGCCGGCGGGGGGGCCGGGGAGACCCAGTACTTC. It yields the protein CASSVAGGGAGETQYF.

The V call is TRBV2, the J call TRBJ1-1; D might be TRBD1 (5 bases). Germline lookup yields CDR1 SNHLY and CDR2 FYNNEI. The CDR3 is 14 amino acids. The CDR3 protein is CVARLGGEGPEAFF. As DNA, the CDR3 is TGTGTCGCCCGCCTGGGGGGAGAAGGACCTGAAGCTTTCTTT.

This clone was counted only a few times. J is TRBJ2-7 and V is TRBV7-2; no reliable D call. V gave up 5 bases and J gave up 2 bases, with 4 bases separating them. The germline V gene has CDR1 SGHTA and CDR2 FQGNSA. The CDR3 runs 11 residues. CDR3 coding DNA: TGTGCCAGCAGCCTTACCTACGAGCAGTACTTC. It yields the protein CASSLTYEQYF.

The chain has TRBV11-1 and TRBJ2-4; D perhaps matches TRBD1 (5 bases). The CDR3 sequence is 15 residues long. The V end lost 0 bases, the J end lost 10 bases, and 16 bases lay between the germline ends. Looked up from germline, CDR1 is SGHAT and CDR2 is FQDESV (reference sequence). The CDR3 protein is CASSLARTGEGIQYF. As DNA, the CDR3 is TGTGCCAGCAGCTTAGCGCGTACAGGAGAAGGGATTCAGTACTTC.